Below are 28 T cell receptor beta chains sequenced from a single sample in a study of blood T cells in healthy people across ages (dated by TCRdb to between 2014 and 2017). Library preparation used 5' RACE. Sequencing was carried out with an Illumina HiSeq 2500. The second PCR ran for roughly 6 to 11 cycles and used a J-beta primer mix along with a sample-barcoded 5' primer. TCRdb redid the processing of the public reads, applying fastp at Q25 and MiXCR, and retained in-frame beta chains. Merged by CDR3 protein, the rows form single entries marked with the most common genes and DNA. The sample table records about 800,000 distinct CDR3 sequences; 46% of these occur just once. Of the sample, roughly 20% falls within the top ten clones. What was sequenced was blood. The receptors were gathered from an elderly man in good health.

This clonotype was seen a few times. The chain uses TRBV29-1 and TRBJ1-4, with D perhaps TRBD1 (5 bases). This CDR3 spans 14 amino acids. The V and J ends lost 4 bases and 0 bases respectively, with 9 bases between them. Germline V lookup: CDR1 SQVTM, CDR2 ANQGSEA. The CDR3 region has the DNA TGCAGCGTTGCGACAGAGGCAACTAATGAAAAACTGTTTTTT. It encodes CSVATEATNEKLFF.

This sequence joins TRBV7-2 and TRBJ2-7; 9 bases map to TRBD2. The germline V gene has CDR1 SGHTA and CDR2 FQGNSA. The V and J ends lost 4 bases and 3 bases, in that order; junction bases with no gene match: 4. This CDR3 comprises 14 residues. Written as DNA, the CDR3 is TGTGCCAGCAGCTCCTTGACTAGCGGCTACGAGCAGTACTTC. It codes for CASSSLTSGYEQYF.

The chain is built from TRBV6-6 and TRBJ2-3; no clear D. CDR1 and CDR2 (germline): MNHNY, SVGAGI (reference sequence). The CDR3 loop spans 16 amino acids. Deletions cut 0 bases from V and 2 bases from J, with 12 bases between. In nucleotides, the CDR3 is TGTGCCAGCAGTTACTCCCCTCCTCGGGTCACAGATACGCAGTATTTT. Protein: CASSYSPPRVTDTQYF.

This clonotype turned up a few times. The chain links TRBV30 to TRBJ2-1, with D possibly being TRBD1 or TRBD2 (5 bases each). Trimming shortened V by 0 bases and J by 10 bases, and 10 bases separated the two germline ends. CDR1 is GTSNPN, CDR2 SVGIG, per germline (reference sequence). The CDR3 totals 12 residues. This CDR3 is CAWSVGTDEQFF. CDR3 DNA sequence: TGTGCCTGGAGTGTAGGGACGGACGAGCAGTTCTTC.

This clonotype was observed a few times. The CDR3 bases are TGTGCCAGCAGCCCCAGTGGGTCCCGCTCCTACAATGAGCAGTTCTTC. The encoded protein is CASSPSGSRSYNEQFF. The chain employs TRBV7-2 and TRBJ2-1; D is uncertain. The CDR3 sequence is 16 residues long. Looked up from germline, CDR1 is SGHTA and CDR2 is FQGNSA. Trimming took off 5 bases at V and 0 bases at J, with 14 bases between the two ends.

This clonotype appeared many times. This rearrangement joins TRBV29-1 to TRBJ2-3, with 7 bases that match TRBD1. The CDR3 is made up of 15 amino acids. Germline-derived CDR1 and CDR2 are SQVTM and ANQGSEA. V was pared by 4 bases and J by 3 bases, with 10 bases of the junction left unmatched. CDR3 coding DNA: TGCAGCGTTGCCCGGACAGGAAGGGAAACAGATACGCAGTATTTT. Translation gives CSVARTGRETDTQYF.

This clonotype was found many times. The chain uses TRBV4-3 and TRBJ2-5; 8 positions agree with TRBD1. The ends lost 3 bases at V and 4 bases at J; junction bases unmatched: 19. The germline V gene encodes CDR1 LGHNA and CDR2 YSLEER. The CDR3 has 19 residues. The CDR3 DNA is TGCGCCAGCAGCCACTCCTCCTCTCGGCAGGGGGCACCGTCAGAGACCCAGTACTTC. This gives the protein CASSHSSSRQGAPSETQYF.

This clonotype has ten or more counts. This sequence joins TRBV9 and TRBJ2-1; 9 bases fit TRBD2. The tail of the sequence fits TRBJ2-7 better, so the J call may be wrong. Germline V gives CDR1 SGDLS, CDR2 YYNGEE. This CDR3 spans 15 amino acids. CDR3 sequence: CASSDGTSSYNEQYF. Written as DNA, the CDR3 is TGTGCCAGCAGCGACGGGACTAGCTCCTACAATGAGCAGTACTTC.

The V call is TRBV20-1, the J call TRBJ2-3; a weak D match, TRBD2 (6 bases). The ends were cut back, 4 bases at V and 2 bases at J, with 16 bases in the middle. The germline V gene has CDR1 DFQATT and CDR2 SNEGSKA (reference sequence). The CDR3 contains 15 residues. CDR3 sequence (DNA): TGCAGTGCTAAAGGTTGGGCGGGACCCACAGATACGCAGTATTTT. It is translated as CSAKGWAGPTDTQYF.

The chain employs TRBV20-1 and TRBJ2-7; the D gene could be TRBD1 or TRBD2 (5 bases each). Germline CDR1 DFQATT, CDR2 SNEGSKA (reference sequence). Trimming stripped 6 bases from V and 3 bases from J, with 21 bases between. This CDR3 region has 15 residues. CDR3 in amino acids: CSAERGPSGLYEQYF. The CDR3, as DNA: TGCAGTGCGGAGAGGGGTCCCAGCGGCCTCTACGAGCAGTACTTC.

This clonotype was counted a few times. The chain has TRBV20-1 and TRBJ2-1; possibly TRBD2 for D (6 bases). Trimming removed 2 bases at V and 1 base at J, with 15 bases between. Germline CDR1 and CDR2: DFQATT and SNEGSKA (reference sequence). The CDR3 runs to 16 residues. The CDR3 spells CSARLRESGSYNEQFF. The DNA for the CDR3 is TGCAGTGCTAGACTTCGGGAGAGTGGTTCCTACAATGAGCAGTTCTTC.

This chain uses TRBV10-3 with TRBJ2-1; 15 bases fit TRBD2. From germline, CDR1 is ENHRY and CDR2 SYGVKD. The CDR3 length is 15 residues. Trimming cost V 3 bases and J 8 bases; bases outside gene matches: 2. The DNA for the CDR3 is TGTGCCATCAGTGAAGGGACTAGCGGGGGGTATGAGCAGTTCTTC. It encodes CAISEGTSGGYEQFF.

This clonotype was counted only a few times. The chain couples TRBV20-1 to TRBJ2-1; 12 bases line up with TRBD2. Trimming took 4 bases from V and 0 from J; bases not matched to a gene: 4. The CDR3 is made up of 16 amino acids. CDR1 DFQATT and CDR2 SNEGSKA come from the germline V gene (reference sequence). CDR3 loop: CSATGTSGLSYNEQFF. For the CDR3, the DNA is TGCAGTGCTACCGGGACTAGCGGGCTCTCCTACAATGAGCAGTTCTTC.

The chain joins TRBV5-1 to TRBJ1-6; D unresolved. CDR1 is SGHRS, CDR2 YFSETQ, per germline. The CDR3 is made up of 16 amino acids. V was pared by 1 base and J by 9 bases, with 17 bases between. For the CDR3, the DNA is TGCGCCAGCAGCTTGTATGGTGGCAGGAACGGTTCACCCCTCCACTTT. Its translation is CASSLYGGRNGSPLHF.

The chain has TRBV5-1 and TRBJ2-7, with a possible D match to TRBD2 (7 bases). Germline lookup yields CDR1 SGHRS and CDR2 YFSETQ. V was pared by 3 bases and J by 3 bases, with 13 bases between. CDR3 size: 14 residues. CDR3 nucleotide sequence: TGCGCCAGCAGCTGGGGGGGACATCTCTACGAGCAGTACTTC. Translated: CASSWGGHLYEQYF. Looking up the rest from reference TRBV5-1 and TRBJ2-7 gives the full variable domain: KAGVTQTPRYLIKTRGQQVTLSCSPISGHRSVSWYQQTPGQGLQFLFEYFSETQRNKGNFPGRFSGRQFSNSRSEMNVSTLELGDSALYLCASSWGGHLYEQYFGPGTRLTVT.

The chain links TRBV27 to TRBJ2-2; TRBD1 agrees at 7 bases. CDR1 is MNHEY, CDR2 SMNVEV, per germline (reference sequence). Trimming at V came to 2 bases and at J to 7 bases, leaving 10 bases not matched to a gene. The CDR3 totals 16 residues. The CDR3 DNA sequence: TGTGCCAGCAGTTTAATAGGGGGCTCGTACCTCGGGGAGCTGTTTTTT. Its translation is CASSLIGGSYLGELFF.

This clonotype was recorded many times. The chain combines TRBV12-3 or TRBV12-4 with TRBJ2-5; 7 bases align to TRBD1. With V trimmed by 6 bases and J by 4 bases, 5 bases remained unmatched. CDR3 length equals 13 residues. CDR3 DNA: TGTGCCAGCAGCCGGGGACAGCTAGAGACCCAGTACTTC. The encoded protein is CASSRGQLETQYF.

The rearrangement links TRBV4-3 to TRBJ2-7; D is undetermined. Per the germline V gene, CDR1 is LGHNA and CDR2 is YSLEER. V dropped 0 bases and J dropped 4 bases, with 7 bases sitting between them. The CDR3 is 13 amino acids. CDR3 nucleotides: TGCGCCAGCAGCCAAGAATTGGAATACGAGCAGTACTTC. It translates to CASSQELEYEQYF.

The J gene is TRBJ2-2, the V gene TRBV24-1; D is possibly TRBD1 or TRBD2 (5 bases each). The length of the CDR3 is 18 residues. From germline, CDR1 is KGHDR and CDR2 SFDVKD. Deletions cut 3 bases from V and 3 bases from J, with 19 bases between. CDR3 in DNA: TGTGCCACCAGTGATCCGGTCCCGGGGCAGGGACACACCGGGGAGCTGTTTTTT. It yields the protein CATSDPVPGQGHTGELFF.

This chain joins TRBV12-3 or TRBV12-4 and TRBJ2-5, with D maybe TRBD2 (5 bases). V lost 2 bases and J lost 7, with 14 bases in between. CDR3 length equals 14 residues. The CDR3 spells CASSLIEGSGTQYF. As DNA, the CDR3 is TGTGCCAGCAGTTTAATAGAGGGCAGCGGGACCCAGTACTTC.

The chain combines TRBV20-1 with TRBJ2-3, with D maybe TRBD2 (6 bases). Germline V gene sequence: CDR1 DFQATT, CDR2 SNEGSKA (reference sequence). The CDR3 has 17 residues. V lost 1 base to trimming and J lost 1 base, with 18 bases between them. The CDR3 nucleotides are TGCAGTGCTAGAGTTTTCGGACTAAGCAAGGGCACAGATACGCAGTATTTT. It specifies CSARVFGLSKGTDTQYF.

This clonotype was counted a few times. The V call is TRBV7-9, the J call TRBJ2-7, with D tentatively TRBD2 (6 bases). V was shortened by 3 bases and J by 0 bases, with 9 bases between the two germline ends. Per germline, CDR1 SEHNR and CDR2 FQNEAQ (reference sequence). The CDR3 sequence is 14 residues long. Here the CDR3 DNA reads TGTGCCAGCAGCTTGAGGGGACTCTCCTACGAGCAGTACTTC. Its protein is CASSLRGLSYEQYF.

This clonotype showed up just a few times. This chain uses TRBV20-1 with TRBJ2-3; D unresolved. The CDR3 extends over 12 amino acids. V lost 4 bases to trimming and J lost 1 base, with 6 bases between them. Germline values: CDR1 DFQATT, CDR2 SNEGSKA (reference sequence). The CDR3 protein is CSAIHGTDTQYF. CDR3 DNA: TGCAGTGCTATTCACGGCACAGATACGCAGTATTTT.

This clonotype was seen only a few times. The chain carries TRBV27 and TRBJ1-5; maybe TRBD1 (6 bases). The CDR3 runs to 15 residues. Per the germline V gene, CDR1 is MNHEY and CDR2 is SMNVEV (reference sequence). V lost 8 bases, J lost 1 base, and 15 bases lay in between. CDR3 DNA sequence: TGTGCCAGCCCTCTTCGGGACACGAGCAATCAGCCCCAGCATTTT. Protein product: CASPLRDTSNQPQHF.

There are a few counts of this clonotype. This may stem from a read error, because a much larger clone lies one nucleotide away. The V and J genes are TRBV29-1 and TRBJ2-1; D tentatively reads TRBD1 or TRBD2 (5 bases each). CDR1 is SQVTM, CDR2 ANQGSEA, per germline. The CDR3 runs to 12 residues. Trimming shortened V by 2 bases and J by 13 bases, and 15 bases separated the two germline ends. CDR3 sequence (DNA): TGCAGCGTTGAACTCCAGTCAGGGACCCAGTTCTTC. Residues: CSVELQSGTQFF.

This clonotype was found a few times. This may arise from a read error, as a much more abundant clone is one base away. The chain combines TRBV7-3 with TRBJ2-1; 10 bases map to TRBD2. The DNA matches TRBJ2-7 better at its end, which makes the J call doubtful. Germline V gives CDR1 SGHTA, CDR2 FQGTGA. CDR3 length: 21 amino acids. CDR3 loop: CASSSAESGPLAGEKDNEQYF. The DNA for the CDR3 is TGTGCCAGCAGCTCGGCCGAATCCGGGCCTCTAGCGGGAGAAAAGGACAATGAGCAGTACTTC.

This clonotype was counted only a few times. This chain uses TRBV7-2 with TRBJ2-3; D is unresolved. Germline loops: CDR1 SGHTA, CDR2 FQGNSA. There are 13 residues in the CDR3. Trimming removed 6 bases from V and 0 bases from J, with 7 bases in between. Here the CDR3 reads CASRSASTDTQYF. The CDR3 nucleotides read TGTGCCAGCAGAAGCGCTAGCACAGATACGCAGTATTTT.

This clonotype was detected only a few times. V gene TRBV5-1 combines with J gene TRBJ2-5; D is uncertain. The CDR3 runs to 15 residues. Trimming took 2 bases from V and 5 from J, leaving 16 bases between them. Germline V gives CDR1 SGHRS, CDR2 YFSETQ. For the CDR3, the DNA is TGCGCCAGCAGCTTTGCCCGCCAGCAAGGCGAGACCCAGTACTTC. Translated, it gives CASSFARQQGETQYF.